These 2 T cell receptor beta chains came from one sample sequenced in a study of cytomegalovirus exposure and HLA in healthy donors. TCRdb keeps only in-frame clones here, not all; method: immunoSEQ multiplex PCR. Of some 120,000 clones in the sample, 85% to 90% were seen once. Sequenced material: PBMCs. The receptors derive from a woman aged 18-35 years in good health and CMV-seronegative.

The chain recombines TRBV7-8 with TRBJ1-3, with TRBD1 identical over 9 bases. Germline CDR1 is SGHVS and CDR2 is FQNEAQ. The CDR3 sequence is 19 residues long. Unmatched junction bases numbered 10, after V lost 1 base and J lost 0 bases. For the CDR3, the DNA is TGTGCCAGCAGCTTAGAAACACCCGGGACAGGGCTCTCTGGAAACACCATATATTTT. As protein: CASSLETPGTGLSGNTIYF.

This clone has only a few counts. The genes are TRBV7-2 and TRBJ2-7, with D possibly TRBD1 on 6 matching bases. Germline CDR1 reads SGHTA; CDR2 reads FQGNSA. This CDR3 is built from 13 residues. V was shortened by 7 bases and J by 2 bases, with 12 bases between the two germline ends. This chain's CDR3 is CASTVGQTYEQYF. Written as DNA, the CDR3 is TGTGCCAGCACAGTAGGACAGACCTACGAGCAGTACTTC.